These 2 T cell receptor beta chains originate from one sample sequenced in a study of T cell responses to AZD1222 COVID-19 vaccine. Some clones are missing from TCRdb's copy, which holds only in-frame ones; the method was immunoSEQ multiplex PCR. The repertoire holds roughly 150,000 clones, with roughly 92% as singletons. The source material was peripheral blood, sampled on day 0 of AZD1222 vaccination. The origin of the receptors is an adult in good health.

This clone was recorded only once. The gene calls are TRBV20-1 and TRBJ2-1; no clear D gene. The CDR3 has 13 residues. Trimming cost V 3 bases and J 8 bases, with 14 bases left between them. CDR1 is DFQATT and CDR2 is SNEGSKA in the germline V gene (reference sequence). Written as DNA, the CDR3 is TGCAGTGCTAGTTCACCAGGCGTCGATGAGCAGTTCTTC. Translating it yields CSASSPGVDEQFF.

V is TRBV19 and J is TRBJ2-1; D is ambiguous. V was trimmed by 1 base and J by 2 bases, leaving 6 bases between them. This CDR3 is 14 amino acids long. The V gene's germline CDR1 is LNHDA and CDR2 SQIVND (reference sequence). The CDR3 bases are TGTGCCAGTAGTATAGCAGGAACCTACAATGAGCAGTTCTTC. It is translated as CASSIAGTYNEQFF. Using reference TRBV19 and TRBJ2-1 for the parts outside the CDR3, the full variable domain is DGGITQSPKYLFRKEGQNVTLSCEQNLNHDAMYWYRQDPGQGLRLIYYSQIVNDFQKGDIAEGYSVSREKKESFPLTVTSAQKNPTAFYLCASSIAGTYNEQFFGPGTRLTVL.